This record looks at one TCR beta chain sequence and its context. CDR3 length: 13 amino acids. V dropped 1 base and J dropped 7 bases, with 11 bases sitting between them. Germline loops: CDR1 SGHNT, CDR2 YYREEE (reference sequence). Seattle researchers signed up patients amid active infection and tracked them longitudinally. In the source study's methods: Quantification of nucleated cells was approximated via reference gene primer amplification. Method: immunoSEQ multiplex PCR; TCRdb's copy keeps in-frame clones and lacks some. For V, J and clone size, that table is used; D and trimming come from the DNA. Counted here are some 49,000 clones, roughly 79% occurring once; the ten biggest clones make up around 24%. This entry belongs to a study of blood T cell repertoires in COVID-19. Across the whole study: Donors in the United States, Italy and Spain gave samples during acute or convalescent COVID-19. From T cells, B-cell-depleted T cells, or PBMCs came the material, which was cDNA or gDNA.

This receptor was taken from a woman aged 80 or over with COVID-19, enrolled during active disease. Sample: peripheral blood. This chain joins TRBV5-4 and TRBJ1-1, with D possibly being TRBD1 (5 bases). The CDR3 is CASSLNGGNEAFF. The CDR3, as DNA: TGTGCCAGCAGCTTGAATGGGGGGAATGAAGCTTTCTTT.